This is a list of T cell receptor beta chains from one sample in a study of shared clonotypes between healthy human individuals. The method was immunoSEQ multiplex PCR; TCRdb's version includes in-frame clones alone and lacks a portion of them. This sample has 700,000 or so clones, with 60% to 80% found just once. The sequenced sample was memory CD4+ T cells sorted from blood. Receptors originate from a woman between 25 and 40 years old in good health. CDR3s include the opening cysteine and the closing phenylalanine or tryptophan. Clone size is stated in some rows and not others, as once, few, many or a class when expanded.

abundance	v_gene	j_gene	CDR3aa
few	TRBV5-6	TRBJ1-3	CASGGLGNTIYF
once	TRBV14	TRBJ1-1	CASSQGLWNTEAFF
.	TRBV7-8	TRBJ2-1	CASSLYGSGEQFF
.	TRBV6-1	TRBJ1-2	CASSESAGNYGYTF
.	TRBV2	TRBJ2-7	CASINRVYEQYF
.	TRBV27	TRBJ1-3	CASSLHQGGNTIYF
many	TRBV9	TRBJ2-2	CASSGAGGDTGELFF
few	TRBV30	TRBJ2-2	CAWSVTFYTGELFF
.	TRBV7-9	TRBJ2-5	CASSLGTSGSETQYF
once	TRBV30	TRBJ1-1	CAWSQRGRTEAFF
.	TRBV28	TRBJ2-3	CASSLASAGVGRTSTDTQYF
.	TRBV28	TRBJ1-5	CASTRPRRDQPQHF
few	TRBV19	TRBJ2-3	CASSGGGGRRTADTQYF
once	TRBV9	TRBJ2-3	CASSQGDPTTDTQYF
.	TRBV30	TRBJ2-1	CAWSGDRFFNEQFF
.	TRBV10-2	TRBJ2-5	CASSDQGWETQYF
few	TRBV7-3	TRBJ2-2	CASSPREREYTGELFF
.	TRBV10-3	TRBJ2-7	CAISEGGSLYEQYF
.	TRBV28	TRBJ2-3	CASTMTQGPADTQYF
.	TRBV2	TRBJ2-7	CASSRGQGAPSYEQYF
.	TRBV15	TRBJ2-3	CATSSLFGTQYF
.	TRBV18	TRBJ2-5	CASSPGQASISETQYF
.	TRBV5-1	TRBJ1-1	CASSLLGVGHTEAFF
.	TRBV7-2	TRBJ2-4	CASSWTAVVAKNIQYF
.	TRBV6-1	TRBJ1-3	CATESGGHSGNTIYF
.	TRBV27	TRBJ2-3	CASSLISTDTQYF
.	TRBV6-5	TRBJ1-1	CASSYMPRDTEAFF
few	TRBV7-9	TRBJ2-1	CASSPRGRRNNEQFF
.	TRBV27	TRBJ2-7	CASSLFAVSYEQYF
.	TRBV5-6	TRBJ1-2	CASSLRPPNYGYTF
.	TRBV30	TRBJ1-1	CAWSQGGTGFGAFF
.	TRBV29-1	TRBJ2-5	CSQLGEGATQYF
.	TRBV28	TRBJ1-5	CASSLGGATGQPQHF